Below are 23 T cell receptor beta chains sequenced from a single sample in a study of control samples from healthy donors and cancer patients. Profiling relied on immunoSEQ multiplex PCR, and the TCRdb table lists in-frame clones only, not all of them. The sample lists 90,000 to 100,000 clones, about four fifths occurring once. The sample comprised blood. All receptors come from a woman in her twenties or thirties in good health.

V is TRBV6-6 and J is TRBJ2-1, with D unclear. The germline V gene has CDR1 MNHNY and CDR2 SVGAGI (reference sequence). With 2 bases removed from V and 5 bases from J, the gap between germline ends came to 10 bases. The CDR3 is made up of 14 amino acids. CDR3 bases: TGTGCCAGCAGTTACGATCCCAGAGACAATGAGCAGTTCTTC. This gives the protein CASSYDPRDNEQFF.

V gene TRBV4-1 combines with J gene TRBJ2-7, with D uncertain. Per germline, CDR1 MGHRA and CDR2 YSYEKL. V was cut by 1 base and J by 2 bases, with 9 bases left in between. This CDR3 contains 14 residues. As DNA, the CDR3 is TGCGCCAGCAGCCAAGGCTACGATCCCTACGAGCAGTACTTC. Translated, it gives CASSQGYDPYEQYF.

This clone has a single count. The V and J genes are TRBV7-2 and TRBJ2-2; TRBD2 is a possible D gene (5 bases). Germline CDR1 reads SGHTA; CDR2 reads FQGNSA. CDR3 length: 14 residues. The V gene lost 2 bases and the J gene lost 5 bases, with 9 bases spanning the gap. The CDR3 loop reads CASSLFGKTGELFF. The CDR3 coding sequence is TGTGCCAGCAGCTTATTCGGGAAAACCGGGGAGCTGTTTTTT.

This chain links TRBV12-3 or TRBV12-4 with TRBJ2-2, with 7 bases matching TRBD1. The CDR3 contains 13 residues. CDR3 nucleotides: TGTGCAGGAGGACAGGTCATCGGTGGGGAGCTGTTTTTT. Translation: CAGGQVIGGELFF.

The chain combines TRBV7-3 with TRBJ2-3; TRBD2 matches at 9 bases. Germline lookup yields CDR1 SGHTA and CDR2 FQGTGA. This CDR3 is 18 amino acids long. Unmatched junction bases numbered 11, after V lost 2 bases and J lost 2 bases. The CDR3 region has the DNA TGTGCCAGCAGCTTACGGCGTGCTAGCGGGGCCGACACAGATACGCAGTATTTT. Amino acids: CASSLRRASGADTDTQYF.

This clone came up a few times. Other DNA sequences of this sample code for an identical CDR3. CDR3: CASSLGTGQPYEQYF. As DNA, the CDR3 is TGCGCCAGCAGCTTGGGGACAGGGCAGCCCTACGAGCAGTACTTC. The V call is TRBV5-1, the J call TRBJ2-7, with 8 bases that match TRBD1. V lost 0 bases to trimming and J lost 2 bases; unmatched junction nucleotides: 4. The germline V gene has CDR1 SGHRS and CDR2 YFSETQ. This CDR3 is 15 amino acids long.

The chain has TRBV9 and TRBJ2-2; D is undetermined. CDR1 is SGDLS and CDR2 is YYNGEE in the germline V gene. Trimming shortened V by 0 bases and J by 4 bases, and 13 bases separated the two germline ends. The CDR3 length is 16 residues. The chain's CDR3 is CASSVVRVRLTGELFF. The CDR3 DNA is TGTGCCAGCAGCGTAGTACGTGTCAGACTCACCGGGGAGCTGTTTTTT.

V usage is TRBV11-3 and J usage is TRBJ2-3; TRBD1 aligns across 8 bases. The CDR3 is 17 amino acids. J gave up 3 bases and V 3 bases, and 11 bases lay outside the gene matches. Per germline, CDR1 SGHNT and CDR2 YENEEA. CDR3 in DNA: TGTGCCAGCAGCTTTAGCACCGGGACAGGAGGGACAGATACGCAGTATTTT. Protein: CASSFSTGTGGTDTQYF.

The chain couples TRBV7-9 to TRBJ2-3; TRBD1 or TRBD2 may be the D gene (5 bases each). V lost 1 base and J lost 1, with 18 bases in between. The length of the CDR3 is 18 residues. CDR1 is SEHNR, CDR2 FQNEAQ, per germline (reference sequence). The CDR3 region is CASSLGQGRWLGTDTQYF. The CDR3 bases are TGTGCCAGCAGCTTAGGCCAGGGACGATGGTTGGGCACAGATACGCAGTATTTT.

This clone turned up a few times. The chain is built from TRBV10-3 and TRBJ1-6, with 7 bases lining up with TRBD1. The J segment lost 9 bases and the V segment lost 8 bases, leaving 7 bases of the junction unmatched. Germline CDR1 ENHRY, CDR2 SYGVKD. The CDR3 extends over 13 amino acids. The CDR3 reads CAICYDRVSPLHF. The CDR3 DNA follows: TGTGCCATCTGTTATGACAGGGTTTCACCCCTCCACTTT.

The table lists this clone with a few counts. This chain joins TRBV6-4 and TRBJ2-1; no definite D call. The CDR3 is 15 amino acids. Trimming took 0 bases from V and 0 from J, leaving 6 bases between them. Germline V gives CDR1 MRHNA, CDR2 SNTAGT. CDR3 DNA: TGTGCCAGCAGTGACTCCTGGGGCTCCTACAATGAGCAGTTCTTC. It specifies CASSDSWGSYNEQFF.

CDR3 region: CASSLSGLNTEAFF. DNA for the CDR3: TGTGCCAGCAGCTTATCAGGGCTGAACACTGAAGCTTTCTTT. The rearrangement uses TRBV7-3 and TRBJ1-1, with D perhaps TRBD1 (5 bases). The CDR3 runs 14 residues. Germline loops: CDR1 SGHTA, CDR2 FQGTGA. V was cut by 2 bases and J by 0 bases, with 7 bases left in between.

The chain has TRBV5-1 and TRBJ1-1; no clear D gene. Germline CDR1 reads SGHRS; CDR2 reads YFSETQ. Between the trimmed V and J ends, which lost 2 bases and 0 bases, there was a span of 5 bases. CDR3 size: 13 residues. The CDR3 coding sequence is TGCGCCAGCAGCTTTCGCCTGAACACTGAAGCTTTCTTT. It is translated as CASSFRLNTEAFF.

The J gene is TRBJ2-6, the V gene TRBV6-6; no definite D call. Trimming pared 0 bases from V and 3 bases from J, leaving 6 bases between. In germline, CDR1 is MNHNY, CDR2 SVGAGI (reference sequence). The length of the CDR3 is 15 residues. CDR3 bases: TGTGCCAGCAGTTACTCTGGCGGTGGGGCCAACGTCCTGACTTTC. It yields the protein CASSYSGGGANVLTF.

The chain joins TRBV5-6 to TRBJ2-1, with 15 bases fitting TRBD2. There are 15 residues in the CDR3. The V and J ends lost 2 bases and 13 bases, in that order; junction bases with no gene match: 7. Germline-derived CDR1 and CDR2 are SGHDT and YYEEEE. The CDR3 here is CASSFVRTSGGAQFF. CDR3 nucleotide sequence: TGTGCCAGCAGCTTTGTAAGGACTAGCGGGGGGGCCCAGTTCTTC.

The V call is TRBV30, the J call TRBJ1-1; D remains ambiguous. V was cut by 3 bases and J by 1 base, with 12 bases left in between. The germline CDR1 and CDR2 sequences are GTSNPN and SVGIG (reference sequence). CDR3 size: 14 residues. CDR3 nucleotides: TGTGCCTGGAGGTTAGACGGCCCGAACACTGAAGCTTTCTTT. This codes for CAWRLDGPNTEAFF.

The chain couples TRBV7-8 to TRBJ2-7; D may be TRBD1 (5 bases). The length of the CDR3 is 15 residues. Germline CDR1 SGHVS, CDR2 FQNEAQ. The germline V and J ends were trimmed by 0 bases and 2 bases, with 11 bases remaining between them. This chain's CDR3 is CASSLAQGPPYEQYF. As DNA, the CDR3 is TGTGCCAGCAGCTTAGCCCAGGGTCCCCCCTACGAGCAGTACTTC.

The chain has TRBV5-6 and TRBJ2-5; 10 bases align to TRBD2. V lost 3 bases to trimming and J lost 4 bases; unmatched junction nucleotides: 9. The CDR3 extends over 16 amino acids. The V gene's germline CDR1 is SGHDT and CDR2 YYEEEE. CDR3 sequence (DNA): TGTGCCAGCAGCTGGGGTAGCGGGGGGCTCCTAGAGACCCAGTACTTC. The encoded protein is CASSWGSGGLLETQYF.

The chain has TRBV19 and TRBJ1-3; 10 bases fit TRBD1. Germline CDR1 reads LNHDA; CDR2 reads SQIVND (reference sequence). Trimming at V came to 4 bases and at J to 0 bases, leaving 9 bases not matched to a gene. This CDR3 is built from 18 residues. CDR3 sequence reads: CASSTQDRGGPSGNTIYF. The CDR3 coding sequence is TGTGCCAGTAGTACCCAGGACAGGGGGGGGCCCTCTGGAAACACCATATATTTT.

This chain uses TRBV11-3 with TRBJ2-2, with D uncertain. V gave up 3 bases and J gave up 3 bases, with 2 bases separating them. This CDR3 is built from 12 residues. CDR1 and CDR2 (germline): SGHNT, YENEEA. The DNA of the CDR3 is TGTGCCAGCAGCTTCGACACCGGGGAGCTGTTTTTT. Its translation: CASSFDTGELFF.

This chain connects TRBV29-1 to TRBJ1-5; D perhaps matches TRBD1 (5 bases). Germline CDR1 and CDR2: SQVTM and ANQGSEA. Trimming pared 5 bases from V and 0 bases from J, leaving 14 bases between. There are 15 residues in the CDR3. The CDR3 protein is CSVSPYRYSNQPQHF. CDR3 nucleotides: TGCAGCGTTTCTCCTTACAGGTATAGCAATCAGCCCCAGCATTTT. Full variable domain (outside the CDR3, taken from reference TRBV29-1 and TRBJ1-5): SAVISQKPSRDICQRGTSLTIQCQVDSQVTMMFWYRQQPGQSLTLIATANQGSEATYESGFVIDKFPISRPNLTFSTLTVSNMSPEDSSIYLCSVSPYRYSNQPQHFGDGTRLSIL.

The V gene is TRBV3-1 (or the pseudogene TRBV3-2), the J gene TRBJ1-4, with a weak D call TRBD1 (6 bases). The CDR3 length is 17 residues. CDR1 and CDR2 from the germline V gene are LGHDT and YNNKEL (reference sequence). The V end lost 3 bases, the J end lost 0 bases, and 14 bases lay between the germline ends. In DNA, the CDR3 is TGTGCCAGCAGCCACGAACAATACAGGGCAACTAATGAAAAACTGTTTTTT. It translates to CASSHEQYRATNEKLFF.

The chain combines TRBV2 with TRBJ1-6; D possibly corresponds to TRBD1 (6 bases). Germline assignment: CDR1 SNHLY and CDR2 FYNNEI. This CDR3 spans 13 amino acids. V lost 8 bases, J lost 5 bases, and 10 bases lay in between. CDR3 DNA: TGTGCCAGCCTTCGGACAGATAATTCACCCCTCCACTTT. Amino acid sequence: CASLRTDNSPLHF.